Listed below are T cell receptor beta chains from one sample, sequenced in a study of CDR3 diversity in severe acne. TCRdb passed the PCR reads through MiXCR, listing each CDR3 protein once. The data hold approximately 84,000 distinct CDR3 sequences, with over 40% observed a single time. The source material was blood. These receptors were taken from a male donor in good health, without acne. Each CDR3 is given with its conserved first and last residue. Each record gives: V gene, clone size, J gene, D gene, CDR3 protein, CDR3 DNA. A D gene is named only where the DNA matches it firmly. For some rows the clone size is stated as once, few or many, or as a class when expanded; others skip it.

v_gene: TRBV10-3; abundance: medium-sized; j_gene: TRBJ2-7; d_gene: NA; CDR3aa: CATRPTSETYEQYF; CDR3nt: TGTGCCACCCGACCTACCTCAGAAACCTACGAGCAGTACTTC
v_gene: TRBV13; abundance: NA; j_gene: TRBJ2-1; d_gene: NA; CDR3aa: CASSLGAGRGTGGEQFF; CDR3nt: TGTGCCAGCAGCTTAGGCGCGGGCAGGGGAACCGGGGGTGAGCAGTTCTTC
v_gene: TRBV4-1; abundance: few; j_gene: TRBJ2-5; d_gene: TRBD2; CDR3aa: CASRATSGRIQTQYF; CDR3nt: TGCGCCAGCAGGGCGACTAGCGGGAGGATCCAGACCCAGTACTTC
v_gene: TRBV19; abundance: NA; j_gene: TRBJ1-1; d_gene: NA; CDR3aa: CASSGLQGGTEAFF; CDR3nt: TGTGCCAGTAGTGGCTTACAGGGAGGGACTGAAGCTTTCTTT
v_gene: TRBV6-4; abundance: NA; j_gene: TRBJ1-6; d_gene: TRBD1; CDR3aa: CASRRTGDSPLHF; CDR3nt: TGTGCCAGCAGAAGGACAGGGGATTCACCCCTCCACTTT
v_gene: TRBV29-1; abundance: many; j_gene: TRBJ1-2; d_gene: NA; CDR3aa: CSVSDPTESYTF; CDR3nt: TGCAGCGTTTCAGACCCCACCGAGAGCTACACCTTC
v_gene: TRBV20-1; abundance: NA; j_gene: TRBJ1-1; d_gene: NA; CDR3aa: CSAPDTGWSTEAFF; CDR3nt: TGCAGTGCGCCCGATACAGGGTGGAGCACTGAAGCTTTCTTT
v_gene: TRBV3-1; abundance: many; j_gene: TRBJ2-1; d_gene: TRBD2; CDR3aa: CASSPSGTSGTYNEQFF; CDR3nt: TGTGCCAGCAGCCCGTCCGGGACTAGCGGGACCTACAATGAGCAGTTCTTC
v_gene: TRBV29-1; abundance: NA; j_gene: TRBJ2-3; d_gene: NA; CDR3aa: CSVGDDTDTQYF; CDR3nt: TGCAGCGTTGGGGACGACACAGATACGCAGTATTTT
v_gene: TRBV5-6; abundance: NA; j_gene: TRBJ2-7; d_gene: TRBD2; CDR3aa: CASSYGTSTYEQYF; CDR3nt: TGTGCCAGCAGCTACGGGACTAGCACATACGAGCAGTACTTC
v_gene: TRBV18; abundance: NA; j_gene: TRBJ2-5; d_gene: NA; CDR3aa: CASSLGLQETQYF; CDR3nt: TGTGCCAGCTCCCTCGGACTGCAAGAGACCCAGTACTTC
v_gene: TRBV19; abundance: many; j_gene: TRBJ1-2; d_gene: TRBD1; CDR3aa: CASSIAGQRQLANYGYTF; CDR3nt: TGTGCCAGTAGTATAGCGGGACAGCGACAATTGGCTAACTATGGCTACACCTTC